A single sample gave rise to the 28 T cell receptor beta chains below, sequenced in a study. Each CDR3 protein is one row after TCRdb ran MiXCR on the RT-PCR reads. Of about 680,000 distinct CDR3 sequences listed, around 14% are singletons. The sequencing sample was made of memory CD4+ T cells from blood. The origin of the receptors is a female donor in good health, serving as a healthy control.

This clonotype was seen a few times. The chain recombines TRBV5-8 with TRBJ2-3; D is ambiguous. The CDR3 sequence is 13 residues long. The germline CDR1 and CDR2 sequences are SGHTS and YDEGEE. Trimming shortened V by 4 bases and J by 1 base, and 7 bases separated the two germline ends. Written as DNA, the CDR3 is TGTGCCAGCAGCGAATCACGCACAGATACGCAGTATTTT. It yields the protein CASSESRTDTQYF.

In its sample, this clonotype was seen many times. This chain connects TRBV4-3 to TRBJ2-3; tentative D call: TRBD1 (6 bases). This CDR3 has 14 residues. V was cut by 0 bases and J by 7 bases, with 11 bases left in between. The germline V gene has CDR1 LGHNA and CDR2 YSLEER. The CDR3 here is CASSQDWGQYTQYF. CDR3 sequence (DNA): TGCGCCAGCAGCCAAGACTGGGGGCAGTATACGCAGTATTTT.

In DNA form, the CDR3 reads TGTGCCTGGAGTGCGGGGCGTGGAAACACCATATATTTT. Encoded protein: CAWSAGRGNTIYF. This chain connects TRBV30 to TRBJ1-3, with TRBD1 as a possible D gene (5 bases). The CDR3 is 13 amino acids. V was trimmed by 1 base and J by 3 bases, leaving 7 bases between them. CDR1 GTSNPN and CDR2 SVGIG come from the germline V gene (reference sequence).

This clonotype has a handful of counts. V gene TRBV29-1 combines with J gene TRBJ1-2, with 11 bases lining up with TRBD1. The CDR3 is made up of 15 amino acids. V lost 1 base and J lost 8; bases outside the gene matches: 9. Germline assignment: CDR1 SQVTM and CDR2 ANQGSEA. CDR3 in DNA: TGCAGCGTTGAAGGCACGGACAGGGGGCGCGGGGGCTACACCTTC. Protein product: CSVEGTDRGRGGYTF.

This chain connects TRBV12-3 or TRBV12-4 to TRBJ1-1; 9 bases are a match to TRBD1. The CDR3 sequence is 16 residues long. The V and J ends lost 6 bases and 5 bases, in that order; junction bases with no gene match: 13. The CDR3 here is CASRSQGANLDTEAFF. The DNA of the CDR3 is TGTGCCAGCAGGTCACAGGGGGCTAATTTGGATACTGAAGCTTTCTTT.

This clonotype has just a few counts. The CDR3 loop is CASSSIPGVGEKLFF. The CDR3 DNA is TGTGCCAGCAGCTCGATACCGGGGGTCGGTGAAAAACTGTTTTTT. The chain joins TRBV5-5 to TRBJ1-4; D may be TRBD1 (5 bases). Per germline, CDR1 SGHKS and CDR2 YYEKEE (reference sequence). The CDR3 sequence is 15 residues long. V lost 3 bases and J lost 7, with 16 bases in between.

This clonotype was detected only a few times. The chain is built from TRBV5-4 and TRBJ2-1; perhaps TRBD1 as D (5 bases). Per germline, CDR1 SGHNT and CDR2 YYREEE (reference sequence). V dropped 3 bases and J dropped 4 bases, with 14 bases sitting between them. The CDR3 runs to 15 residues. This CDR3 is CASSSQDTVYNEQFF. The DNA of the CDR3 is TGTGCCAGCAGCTCTCAGGACACGGTATACAATGAGCAGTTCTTC.

The chain recombines TRBV3-1 with TRBJ2-1; 12 bases match TRBD2. Trimming at V came to 4 bases and at J to 11 bases, leaving 9 bases not matched to a gene. This CDR3 spans 15 amino acids. Germline loops: CDR1 LGHDT, CDR2 YNNKEL (reference sequence). CDR3 residues: CASSPSGLAGPKQFF. Written as DNA, the CDR3 is TGTGCCAGCAGCCCGTCAGGACTAGCGGGGCCTAAGCAGTTCTTC.

A few counts support this clonotype. The chain's CDR3 is CSAGGSTEAFF. Here the CDR3 DNA reads TGCAGTGCAGGAGGGAGCACTGAAGCTTTCTTT. This chain links TRBV20-1 with TRBJ1-1; D call uncertain. The germline V gene encodes CDR1 DFQATT and CDR2 SNEGSKA (reference sequence). The CDR3 sequence is 11 residues long. Trimming took off 6 bases at V and 4 bases at J, with 9 bases between the two ends.

The chain joins TRBV7-9 to TRBJ1-3, with D unresolved. CDR1 and CDR2 (germline): SEHNR, FQNEAQ (reference sequence). The CDR3 spans 12 residues. The germline V and J ends were trimmed by 2 bases and 11 bases, with 10 bases remaining between them. CDR3 residues: CASSLIDGAIYF. Here the CDR3 DNA reads TGTGCCAGCAGCTTAATCGATGGGGCCATATATTTT.

This chain joins TRBV6-4 and TRBJ2-1; 11 positions agree with TRBD2. The CDR3 extends over 19 amino acids. Losses at the gene ends were 3 bases for V and 8 bases for J; bases not matched to a gene: 18. CDR1 is MRHNA and CDR2 is SNTAGT in the germline V gene. The CDR3 nucleotides are TGTGCCAGCAGTGATTTTTCTACCTATACTAGCGGGAGAGGGCATGAGCAGTTCTTC. Amino acid sequence: CASSDFSTYTSGRGHEQFF.

The V gene is TRBV4-2, the J gene TRBJ2-3; D is possibly TRBD2 (6 bases). This CDR3 comprises 17 residues. The germline V gene has CDR1 LGHNA and CDR2 YNFKEQ. V dropped 0 bases and J dropped 1 base, with 14 bases sitting between them. The CDR3: CASSQDPTGGGTDTQYF. Here the CDR3 DNA reads TGTGCCAGCAGCCAAGATCCCACTGGCGGGGGCACAGATACGCAGTATTTT.

There are a few counts of this clonotype. The rearrangement links TRBV18 to TRBJ2-1; 10 bases align to TRBD1. The CDR3 has 14 residues. J lost 8 bases, V lost 3 bases, and 4 bases had no gene match. Germline V CDR1 and CDR2: KGHSH, LQKENI. The CDR3 DNA reads as TGTGCCAGCTCACCCGGGACAGGGGTCTATGAGCAGTTCTTC. Translated, it gives CASSPGTGVYEQFF.

This clonotype was seen more than once but under ten times. The chain carries TRBV11-1 and TRBJ2-1, with D unresolved. V shed 1 base and J shed 10 bases, with 17 bases lying between them. Germline V gene sequence: CDR1 SGHAT, CDR2 FQDESV (reference sequence). The CDR3 length is 15 residues. The CDR3 sequence: CASSLGEKRRSEQFF. In DNA form, the CDR3 reads TGTGCCAGCAGCTTAGGCGAGAAAAGGCGGTCAGAGCAGTTCTTC.

A few counts support this clonotype. The chain employs TRBV20-1 and TRBJ1-5; 8 positions agree with TRBD1. Trimming at V came to 0 bases and at J to 6 bases, leaving 4 bases not matched to a gene. The CDR3 is made up of 14 amino acids. Germline V lookup: CDR1 DFQATT, CDR2 SNEGSKA (reference sequence). The CDR3 coding sequence is TGCAGTGCTAGAGATCTCAGGGGGCCTCAGCCCCAGCATTTT. This gives the protein CSARDLRGPQPQHF.

This clonotype appeared a few times. The CDR3 nucleotides are TGCAGTGCTAGGAAGTTGAATTACCAAGAGACCCAGTACTTC. Its translation: CSARKLNYQETQYF. The V call is TRBV20-1, the J call TRBJ2-5; D ambiguous. The CDR3 has 14 residues. The V gene lost 3 bases and the J gene lost 0 bases, with 11 bases spanning the gap. CDR1 DFQATT and CDR2 SNEGSKA come from the germline V gene (reference sequence).

The gene calls are TRBV28 and TRBJ2-3, with D perhaps matching TRBD2 (6 bases). The CDR3 totals 14 residues. Trimming stripped 3 bases from V and 2 bases from J, with 9 bases between. Germline CDR1 and CDR2: MDHEN and SYDVKM. The CDR3 loop reads CASSFRDSTDTQYF. For the CDR3, the DNA is TGTGCCAGCAGTTTCCGGGACTCCACAGATACGCAGTATTTT.

This clonotype was detected only a few times. The chain recombines TRBV12-3 or TRBV12-4 with TRBJ2-2; D perhaps matches TRBD2 (5 bases). Trimming removed 3 bases from V and 7 bases from J, with 6 bases in between. The CDR3 extends over 12 amino acids. The CDR3 nucleotides read TGTGCCAGCAGTTTCGGGATCGGGGAGCTGTTTTTT. It translates to CASSFGIGELFF.

The gene calls are TRBV5-1 and TRBJ2-3; D is possibly TRBD2 (5 bases). This CDR3 has 16 residues. CDR1 and CDR2 from the germline V gene are SGHRS and YFSETQ. Trimming took 3 bases from V and 5 from J, leaving 19 bases between them. The CDR3 spells CASSSLSSSGGDTQYF. The CDR3 nucleotides are TGCGCCAGCAGCTCGCTTTCTAGTAGTGGAGGAGATACGCAGTATTTT.

This clonotype was detected a few times. The chain uses TRBV5-5 and TRBJ1-1, with 7 bases aligning to TRBD1. This CDR3 is built from 14 residues. The V and J ends lost 2 bases and 8 bases, in that order; junction bases with no gene match: 9. Germline V gives CDR1 SGHKS, CDR2 YYEKEE (reference sequence). This CDR3 reads CASSFGVGTEEAFF. The CDR3 region has the DNA TGTGCCAGCAGCTTTGGGGTGGGGACAGAAGAAGCTTTCTTT.

This clonotype occurred a few times. The chain carries TRBV20-1 and TRBJ1-2, with TRBD1 matching over 7 bases. This CDR3 has 17 amino acids. The germline gives CDR1 DFQATT, CDR2 SNEGSKA (reference sequence). The J segment lost 2 bases and the V segment lost 0 bases, leaving 12 bases of the junction unmatched. Here the CDR3 reads CSARDSAPGQPNYGYTF. CDR3 nucleotides: TGCAGTGCTAGAGATTCGGCACCGGGACAGCCCAACTATGGCTACACCTTC.

The V and J genes are TRBV24-1 and TRBJ2-1, with a tentative D call TRBD2 (6 bases). Germline CDR1 reads KGHDR; CDR2 reads SFDVKD. Trimming removed 7 bases from V and 8 bases from J, with 20 bases in between. The CDR3 runs 15 residues. This CDR3 reads CATSPRGAGRDEQFF. In DNA, the CDR3 is TGTGCCACCAGCCCCCGGGGTGCGGGACGGGATGAGCAGTTCTTC.

The chain combines TRBV6-5 with TRBJ2-7; 10 positions match TRBD2. The CDR3 is 15 amino acids. Trimming took 6 bases from V and 2 from J; bases not matched to a gene: 7. Germline lookup yields CDR1 MNHEY and CDR2 SVGAGI. CDR3 sequence: CASSTGLAATYEQYF. In DNA form, the CDR3 reads TGTGCCAGCAGCACCGGACTAGCGGCAACCTACGAGCAGTACTTC.

The sample holds many counts of this clonotype. For the CDR3, the DNA is TGCAGTGCTACGACAGGGGGCTCTGGAAACACCATATATTTT. The encoded protein is CSATTGGSGNTIYF. The chain carries TRBV20-1 and TRBJ1-3, with 9 bases identical to TRBD1. V was pared by 4 bases and J by 0 bases, with 1 base of the junction left unmatched. Germline CDR1 DFQATT, CDR2 SNEGSKA (reference sequence). The CDR3 runs to 14 residues.

This clonotype was seen a few times. The rearrangement links TRBV20-1 to TRBJ2-7, with D perhaps matching TRBD2 (5 bases). This CDR3 has 13 residues. With 1 base removed from V and 5 bases from J, the gap between germline ends came to 12 bases. CDR1 is DFQATT, CDR2 SNEGSKA, per germline (reference sequence). The CDR3 loop reads CSARGLAPNEQYF. CDR3 nucleotides: TGCAGTGCTAGAGGGCTAGCCCCCAACGAGCAGTACTTC.

This chain links TRBV18 with TRBJ2-7; D is ambiguous. V lost 6 bases and J 7 bases, leaving 13 bases between the germline ends. CDR1 is KGHSH and CDR2 is LQKENI in the germline V gene. The CDR3 is 12 amino acids. The CDR3 nucleotides read TGTGCCAGCTCTCCGGACCCATCGGAGCAGTACTTC. Translating gives CASSPDPSEQYF.

At least ten counts were recorded for this clonotype. J is TRBJ2-3 and V is TRBV6-5, with TRBD1 matching 8 bases. Looked up from germline, CDR1 is MNHEY and CDR2 is SVGAGI. This CDR3 comprises 14 residues. V dropped 6 bases and J dropped 1; count of bases not matched to a gene: 3. CDR3: CASRDRVGTDTQYF. CDR3 bases: TGTGCCAGCAGGGACAGGGTTGGCACAGATACGCAGTATTTT.

This clonotype showed up many times. The genes are TRBV10-3 and TRBJ2-1; D assignment may be TRBD1 or TRBD2 (7 bases each). The CDR3 is 14 residues long. V was trimmed by 5 bases and J by 4 bases, leaving 12 bases between them. CDR1 and CDR2 (germline): ENHRY, SYGVKD. CDR3 residues: CAISSQGGYNEQFF. The CDR3 coding sequence is TGTGCCATCAGTAGCCAGGGGGGGTACAATGAGCAGTTCTTC.